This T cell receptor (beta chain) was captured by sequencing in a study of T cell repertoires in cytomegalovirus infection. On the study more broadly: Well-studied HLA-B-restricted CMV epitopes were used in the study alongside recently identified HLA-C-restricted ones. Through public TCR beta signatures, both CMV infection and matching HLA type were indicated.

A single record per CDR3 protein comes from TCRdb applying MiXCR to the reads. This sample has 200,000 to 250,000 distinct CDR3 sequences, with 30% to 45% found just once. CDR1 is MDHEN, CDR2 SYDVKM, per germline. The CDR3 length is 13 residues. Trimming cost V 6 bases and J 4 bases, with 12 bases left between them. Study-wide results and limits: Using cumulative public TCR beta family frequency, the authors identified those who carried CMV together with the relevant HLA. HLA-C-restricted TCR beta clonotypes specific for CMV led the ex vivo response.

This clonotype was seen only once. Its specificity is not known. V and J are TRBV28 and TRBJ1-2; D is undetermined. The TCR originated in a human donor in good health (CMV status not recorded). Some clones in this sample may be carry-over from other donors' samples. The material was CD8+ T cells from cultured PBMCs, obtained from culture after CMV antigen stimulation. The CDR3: CASRTSDIYGYTF. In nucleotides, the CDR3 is TGTGCCAGCAGGACCTCGGATATCTATGGCTACACCTTC.